This TCR beta chain came from a study of spatial heterogeneity in lung cancer. Across the study: Donation came from around 72 patients with untreated early-stage non-small cell lung cancer.

TCRdb reprocessed the 5' RACE reads with MiXCR, giving one entry per CDR3 protein. The table records approximately 110,000 distinct CDR3 sequences, 10% to 11% of them present only once. The CDR3 runs to 14 residues. V lost 10 bases and J lost 8; bases outside the gene matches: 13. Germline V gene lookup returns CDR1 LGHDT and CDR2 YNNKEL (reference sequence). Time point of the sample: blood at routine non-recurrence follow-up after resection. The sample here was PBMCs, taken at follow-up. V and J are TRBV3-1 and TRBJ2-1; TRBD2 matches at 8 bases. This clonotype originated in a female donor with early-stage non-small cell lung cancer. The CDR3 DNA follows: TGTGCCACCAAATCAGCGGGAGAAGGTTATGAGCAGTTCTTC. It translates to CATKSAGEGYEQFF.